Presented here are 5 T cell receptor beta chains from one specimen sequenced in a study of patients and donors after allogeneic stem cell transplantation. TCRdb ran MiXCR on the RT-PCR reads and lists one entry per CDR3 protein. The repertoire includes about a million distinct CDR3 sequences, more than 15% of them detected once, and around 5.5% sits in the top ten. The sequenced material came from blood, either unsorted or a sorted T cell fraction (not recorded which). The receptors stem from a human donor who was either an allogeneic HSCT recipient or a stem cell or donor lymphocyte infusion donor (not recorded which). It is not recorded whose cells these are; they may come from a transplant donor.

The genes are TRBV29-1 and TRBJ2-2; D might be TRBD2 (7 bases). The germline gives CDR1 SQVTM, CDR2 ANQGSEA. The CDR3 covers 17 residues. Deletions cut 5 bases from V and 0 bases from J, with 19 bases between. The CDR3 region is CSVPTRGAHPNTGELFF. In nucleotides, the CDR3 is TGCAGCGTTCCTACTCGGGGGGCCCACCCGAACACCGGGGAGCTGTTTTTT.

This clonotype was counted between two and nine times. CDR3 amino acids: CSARGRDRADYGYTF. DNA of the CDR3: TGCAGTGCTAGAGGCCGGGACAGGGCCGACTATGGCTACACCTTC. The chain carries TRBV20-1 and TRBJ1-2, with 9 bases aligning to TRBD1. The CDR3 extends over 15 amino acids. Trimming at V came to 1 base and at J to 3 bases, leaving 6 bases not matched to a gene. CDR1 and CDR2 from the germline V gene are DFQATT and SNEGSKA (reference sequence).

This clonotype was seen ten or more times. This chain links TRBV13 with TRBJ1-5; 7 bases are shared with TRBD1. In germline, CDR1 is PRHDT, CDR2 FYEKMQ (reference sequence). With V trimmed by 5 bases and J by 2 bases, 9 bases remained unmatched. The CDR3 length is 16 residues. The CDR3 nucleotides read TGTGCCAGCAGCGCGAACAGGGGACGAGGCAATCAGCCCCAGCATTTT. Its translation is CASSANRGRGNQPQHF.

J is TRBJ2-1 and V is TRBV9; 7 bases are a match to TRBD2. The CDR3 extends over 16 amino acids. Trimming cost V 3 bases and J 3 bases; bases outside gene matches: 9. Germline V gene sequence: CDR1 SGDLS, CDR2 YYNGEE. CDR3 sequence reads: CASSAYSGTNYNEQFF. The CDR3 nucleotides are TGTGCCAGCAGCGCCTACTCCGGGACTAACTACAATGAGCAGTTCTTC.

The chain carries TRBV13 and TRBJ2-5; D not resolved. CDR3 length: 15 residues. V was cut by 5 bases and J by 0 bases, with 13 bases left in between. The germline V gene has CDR1 PRHDT and CDR2 FYEKMQ (reference sequence). The CDR3 is CASSPLSPDQETQYF. The CDR3 DNA follows: TGTGCCAGCAGCCCCCTATCCCCCGACCAAGAGACCCAGTACTTC.